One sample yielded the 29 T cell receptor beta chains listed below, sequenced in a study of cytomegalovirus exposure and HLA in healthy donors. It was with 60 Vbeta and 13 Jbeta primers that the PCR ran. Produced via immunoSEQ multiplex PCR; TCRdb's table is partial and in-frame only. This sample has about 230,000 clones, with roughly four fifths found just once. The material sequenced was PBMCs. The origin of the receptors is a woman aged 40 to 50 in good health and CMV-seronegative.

Here the CDR3 DNA reads TGTGCCAGCAGCTTATACCAGGGGCAGTACTTC. Amino acids: CASSLYQGQYF. This chain uses TRBV7-2 with TRBJ2-7; a possible D gene is TRBD1 (5 bases). This CDR3 is built from 11 residues. The germline V gene has CDR1 SGHTA and CDR2 FQGNSA. V lost 2 bases and J 9 bases, leaving 8 bases between the germline ends.

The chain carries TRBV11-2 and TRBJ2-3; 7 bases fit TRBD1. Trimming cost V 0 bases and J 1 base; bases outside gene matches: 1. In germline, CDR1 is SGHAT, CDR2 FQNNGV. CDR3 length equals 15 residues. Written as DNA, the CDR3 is TGTGCCAGCAGCTTAGAAACAGGGGGCACAGATACGCAGTATTTT. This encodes CASSLETGGTDTQYF.

DNA of the CDR3: TGTGCCAGCAGATACCCGGGACTAGGGGAGGAGACCCAGTACTTC. Translation gives CASRYPGLGEETQYF. V is TRBV6-5 and J is TRBJ2-5; 8 nucleotides match TRBD2. The V gene end was trimmed by 6 bases and the J gene end by 5 bases; junction bases not matched to a gene: 11. CDR1 is MNHEY and CDR2 is SVGAGI in the germline V gene. CDR3 size: 15 residues.

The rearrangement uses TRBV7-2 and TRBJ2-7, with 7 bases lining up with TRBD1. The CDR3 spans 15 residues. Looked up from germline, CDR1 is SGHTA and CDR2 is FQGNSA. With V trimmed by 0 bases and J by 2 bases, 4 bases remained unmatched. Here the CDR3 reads CASSLAQGTAYEQYF. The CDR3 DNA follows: TGTGCCAGCAGCTTAGCCCAAGGGACAGCCTACGAGCAGTACTTC.

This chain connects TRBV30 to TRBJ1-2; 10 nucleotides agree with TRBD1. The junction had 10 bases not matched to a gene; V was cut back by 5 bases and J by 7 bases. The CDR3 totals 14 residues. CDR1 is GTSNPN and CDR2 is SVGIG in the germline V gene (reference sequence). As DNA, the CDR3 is TGTGCCTGGGGCCGGGACAGGGGATCATCTGGCTACACCTTC. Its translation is CAWGRDRGSSGYTF.

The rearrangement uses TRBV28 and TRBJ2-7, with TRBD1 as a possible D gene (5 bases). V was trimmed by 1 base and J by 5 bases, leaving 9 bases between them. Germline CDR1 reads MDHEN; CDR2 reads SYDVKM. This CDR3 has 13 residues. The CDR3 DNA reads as TGTGCCAGCAGTTTATTCCAGGGCAACGAGCAGTACTTC. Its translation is CASSLFQGNEQYF.

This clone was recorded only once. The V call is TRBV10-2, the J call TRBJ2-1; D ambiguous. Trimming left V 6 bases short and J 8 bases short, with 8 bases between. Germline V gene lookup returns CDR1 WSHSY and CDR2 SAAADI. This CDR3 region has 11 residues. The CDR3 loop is CASRRLDEQFF. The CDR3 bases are TGCGCCAGCAGGAGGCTGGATGAGCAGTTCTTC.

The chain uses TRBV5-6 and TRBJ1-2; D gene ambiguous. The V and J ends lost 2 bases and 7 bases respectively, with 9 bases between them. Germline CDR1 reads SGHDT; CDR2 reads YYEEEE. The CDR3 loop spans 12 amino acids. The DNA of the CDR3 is TGTGCCAGCAGCTTTTCGGGGAGTGGCTACACCTTC. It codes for CASSFSGSGYTF.

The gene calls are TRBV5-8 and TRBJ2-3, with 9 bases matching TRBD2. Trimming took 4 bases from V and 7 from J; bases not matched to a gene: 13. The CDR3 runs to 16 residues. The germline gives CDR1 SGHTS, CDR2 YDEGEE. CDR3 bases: TGTGCCAGCAGCATACAGACTAGCGGAATAGCTCATACGCAGTATTTT. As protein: CASSIQTSGIAHTQYF.

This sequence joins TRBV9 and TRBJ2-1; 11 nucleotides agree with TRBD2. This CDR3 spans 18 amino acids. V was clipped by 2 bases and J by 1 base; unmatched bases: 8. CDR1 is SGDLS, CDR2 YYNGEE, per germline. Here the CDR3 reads CASSVSTSGGPSYNEQFF. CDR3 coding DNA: TGTGCCAGCAGCGTCTCTACTAGCGGGGGACCTTCCTACAATGAGCAGTTCTTC.

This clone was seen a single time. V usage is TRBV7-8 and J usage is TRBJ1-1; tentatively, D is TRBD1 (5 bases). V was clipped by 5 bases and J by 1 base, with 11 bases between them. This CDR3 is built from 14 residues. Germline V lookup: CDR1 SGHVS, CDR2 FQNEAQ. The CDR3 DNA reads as TGTGCCAGCAGCCGCTTGGACAAGAACACTGAAGCTTTCTTT. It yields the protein CASSRLDKNTEAFF.

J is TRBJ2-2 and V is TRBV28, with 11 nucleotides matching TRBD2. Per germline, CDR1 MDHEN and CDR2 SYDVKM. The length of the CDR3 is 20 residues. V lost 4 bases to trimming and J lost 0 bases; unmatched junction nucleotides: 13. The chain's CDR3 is CASSSLLLAGEGTNTGELFF. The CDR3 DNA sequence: TGTGCCAGCAGTTCCCTACTACTAGCGGGGGAGGGAACGAACACCGGGGAGCTGTTTTTT. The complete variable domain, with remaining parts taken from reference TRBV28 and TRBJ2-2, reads DVKVTQSSRYLVKRTGEKVFLECVQDMDHENMFWYRQDPGLGLRLIYFSYDVKMKEKGDIPEGYSVSREKKERFSLILESASTNQTSMYLCASSSLLLAGEGTNTGELFFGEGSRLTVL.

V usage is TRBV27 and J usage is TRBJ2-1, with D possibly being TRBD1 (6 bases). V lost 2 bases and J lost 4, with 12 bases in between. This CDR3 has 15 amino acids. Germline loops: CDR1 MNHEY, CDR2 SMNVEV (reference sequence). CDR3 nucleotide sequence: TGTGCCAGCAGTTTAATGGGGGCCGGTTACAATGAGCAGTTCTTC. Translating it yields CASSLMGAGYNEQFF.

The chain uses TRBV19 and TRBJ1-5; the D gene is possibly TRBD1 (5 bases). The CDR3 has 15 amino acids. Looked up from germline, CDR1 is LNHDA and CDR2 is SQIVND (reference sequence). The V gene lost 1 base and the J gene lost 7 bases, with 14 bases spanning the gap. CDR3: CASSIAQGLGQPQHF. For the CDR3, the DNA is TGTGCCAGTAGTATAGCTCAGGGTTTGGGCCAGCCCCAGCATTTT.

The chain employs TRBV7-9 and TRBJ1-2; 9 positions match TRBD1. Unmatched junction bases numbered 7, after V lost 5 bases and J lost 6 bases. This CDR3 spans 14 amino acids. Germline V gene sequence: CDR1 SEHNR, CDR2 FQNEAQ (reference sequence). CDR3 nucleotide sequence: TGTGCCAGCAGCCCGGGACAGGGAATGGATGGCTACACCTTC. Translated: CASSPGQGMDGYTF.

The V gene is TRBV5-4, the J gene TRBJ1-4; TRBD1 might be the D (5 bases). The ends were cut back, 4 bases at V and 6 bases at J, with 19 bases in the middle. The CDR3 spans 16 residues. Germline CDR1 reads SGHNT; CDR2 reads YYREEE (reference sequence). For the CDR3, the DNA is TGTGCCAGCAGCCGATCCAGGGAGGGGTCGGATGAAAAACTGTTTTTT. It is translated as CASSRSREGSDEKLFF.

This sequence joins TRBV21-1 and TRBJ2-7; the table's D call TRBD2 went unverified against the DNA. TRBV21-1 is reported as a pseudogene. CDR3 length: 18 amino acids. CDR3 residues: CASSKGDLAGRNYEEQYF. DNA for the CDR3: TGTGCCAGCAGCAAAGGGGATCTAGCGGGGAGAAACTACGAGGAGCAGTACTTC.

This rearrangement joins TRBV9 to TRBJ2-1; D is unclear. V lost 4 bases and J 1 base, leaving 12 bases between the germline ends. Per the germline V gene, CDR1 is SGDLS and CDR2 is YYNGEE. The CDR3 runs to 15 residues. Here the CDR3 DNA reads TGTGCCAGCAGCCATCACGCGGTTTCCTACAATGAGCAGTTCTTC. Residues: CASSHHAVSYNEQFF.

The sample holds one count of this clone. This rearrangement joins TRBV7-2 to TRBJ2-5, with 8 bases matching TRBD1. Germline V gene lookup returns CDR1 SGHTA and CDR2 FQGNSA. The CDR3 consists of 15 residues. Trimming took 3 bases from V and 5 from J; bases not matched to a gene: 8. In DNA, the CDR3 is TGTGCCAGCAGCTTTTTCGGACAGGGTGGTGAGACCCAGTACTTC. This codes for CASSFFGQGGETQYF.

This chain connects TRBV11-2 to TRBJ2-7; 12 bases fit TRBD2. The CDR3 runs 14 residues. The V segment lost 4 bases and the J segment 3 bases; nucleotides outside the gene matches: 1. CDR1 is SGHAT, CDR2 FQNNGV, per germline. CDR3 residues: CASSWTSGDYEQYF. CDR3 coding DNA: TGTGCCAGCAGCTGGACTAGCGGGGACTACGAGCAGTACTTC.

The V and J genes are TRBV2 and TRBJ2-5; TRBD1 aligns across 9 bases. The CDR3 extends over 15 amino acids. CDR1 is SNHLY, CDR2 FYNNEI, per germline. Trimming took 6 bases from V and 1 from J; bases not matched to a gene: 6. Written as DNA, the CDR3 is TGTGCCAGCAGGGGACAGGGCGTCTTCCAAGAGACCCAGTACTTC. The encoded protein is CASRGQGVFQETQYF.

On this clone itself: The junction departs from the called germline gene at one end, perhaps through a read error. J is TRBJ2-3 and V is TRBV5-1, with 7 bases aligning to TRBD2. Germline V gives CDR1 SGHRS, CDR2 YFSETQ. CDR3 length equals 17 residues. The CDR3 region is CASSFQLRQTSRDTQYF. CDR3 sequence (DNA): TGCGCCAGCAGCTTCCAACTTCGCCAGACTAGCAGAGATACGCAGTATTTT. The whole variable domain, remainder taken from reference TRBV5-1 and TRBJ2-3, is KAGVTQTPRYLIKTRGQQVTLSCSPISGHRSVSWYQQTPGQGLQFLFEYFSETQRNKGNFPGRFSGRQFSNSRSEMNVSTLELGDSALYLCASSFQLRQTSRDTQYFGPGTRLTVL.

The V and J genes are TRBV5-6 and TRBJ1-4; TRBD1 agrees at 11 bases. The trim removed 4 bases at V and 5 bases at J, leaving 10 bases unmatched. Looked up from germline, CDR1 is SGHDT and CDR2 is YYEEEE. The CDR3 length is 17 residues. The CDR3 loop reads CASSPGTGGYQNEKLFF. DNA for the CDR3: TGTGCCAGCAGCCCCGGGACAGGGGGTTATCAGAATGAAAAACTGTTTTTT.

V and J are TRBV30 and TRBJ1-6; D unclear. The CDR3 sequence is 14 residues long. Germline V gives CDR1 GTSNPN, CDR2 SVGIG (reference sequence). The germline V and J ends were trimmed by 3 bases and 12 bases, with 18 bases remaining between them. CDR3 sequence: CAWRSDLLYLPLHF. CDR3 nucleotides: TGTGCCTGGAGATCCGATTTACTCTACTTACCCCTCCACTTT. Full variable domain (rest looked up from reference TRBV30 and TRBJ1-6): SQTIHQWPATLVQPVGSPLSLECTVEGTSNPNLYWYRQAAGRGLQLLFYSVGIGQISSEVPQNLSASRPQDRQFILSSKKLLLSDSGFYLCAWRSDLLYLPLHFGNGTRLTVT.

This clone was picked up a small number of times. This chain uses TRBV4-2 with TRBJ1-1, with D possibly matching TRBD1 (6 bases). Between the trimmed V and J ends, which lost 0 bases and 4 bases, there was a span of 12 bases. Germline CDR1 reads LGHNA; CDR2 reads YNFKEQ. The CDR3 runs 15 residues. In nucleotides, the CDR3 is TGTGCCAGCAGCCAAGAGTTAGCAGGGGCCACTGAAGCTTTCTTT. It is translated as CASSQELAGATEAFF.

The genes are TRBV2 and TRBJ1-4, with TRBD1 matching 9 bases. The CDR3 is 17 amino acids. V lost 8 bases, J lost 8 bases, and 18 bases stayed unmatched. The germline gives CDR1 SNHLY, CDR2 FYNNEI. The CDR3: CASLERPRGTGREKLFF. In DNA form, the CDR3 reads TGTGCCAGCTTAGAACGACCCCGTGGGACAGGGAGAGAAAAACTGTTTTTT.

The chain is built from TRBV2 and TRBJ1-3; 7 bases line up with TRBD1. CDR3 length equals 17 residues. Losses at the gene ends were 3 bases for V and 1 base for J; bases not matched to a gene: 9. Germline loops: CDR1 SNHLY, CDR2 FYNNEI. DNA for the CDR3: TGTGCCAGCAGTGAGACCCAGGGGGGATTATCTGGAAACACCATATATTTT. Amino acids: CASSETQGGLSGNTIYF.

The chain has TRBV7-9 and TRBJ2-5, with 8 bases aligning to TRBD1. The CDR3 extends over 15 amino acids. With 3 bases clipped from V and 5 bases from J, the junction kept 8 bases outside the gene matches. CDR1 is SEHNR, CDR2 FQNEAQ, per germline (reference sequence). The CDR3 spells CASSLNPGQAETQYF. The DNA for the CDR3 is TGTGCCAGCAGCTTGAACCCGGGACAGGCGGAGACCCAGTACTTC.

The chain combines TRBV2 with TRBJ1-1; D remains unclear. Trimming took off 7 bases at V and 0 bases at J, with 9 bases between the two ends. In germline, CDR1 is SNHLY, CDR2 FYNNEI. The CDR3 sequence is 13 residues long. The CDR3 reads CASKLQVNTEAFF. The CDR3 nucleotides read TGTGCCAGCAAGTTACAAGTGAACACTGAAGCTTTCTTT.